These T cell receptor beta chains were read from a single sample in a study of human T cells and chemical hapten exposure. TCRdb reprocessed the RACE reads via MiXCR and lists one record per CDR3 protein. The sample shows roughly 380,000 distinct CDR3 sequences, roughly 4.8% of them seen only once. The sample was whole blood, taken in connection with sensitization to the hapten diphenylcyclopropenone (DPC). Receptors were obtained from a woman between 45 and 60 years old with alopecia areata. Some clones in this sample may be carry-over from other donors' samples. Each CDR3 is given with its conserved first and last residue. A D gene is named only where the DNA matches it firmly. Clone size is stated in some rows and not others, as once, few, many or a class when expanded.

D: TRBD1
J: TRBJ2-7
length: 15
size: -
V: TRBV12-3/TRBV12-4
DNA: TGTGCCAGCAGTGCGCAGGGACAGGGCCCTTACGAGCAGTACTTC
CDR3: CASSAQGQGPYEQYF

D: TRBD2
J: TRBJ2-3
length: 16
size: many
V: TRBV14
DNA: TGTGCCAGCAGCCCCGGACTAGCGGGAGAGACAGATACGCAGTATTTT
CDR3: CASSPGLAGETDTQYF

D: TRBD2
J: TRBJ2-5
length: 14
size: few
V: TRBV6-5
DNA: TGTGCCAGCAGATTAGCGGGAGTAGGGGAGACCCAGTACTTC
CDR3: CASRLAGVGETQYF

D: -
J: TRBJ1-2
length: 14
size: few
V: TRBV12-3/TRBV12-4
DNA: TGTGCCAGCAGTCTCTGGGGGGCGGCGGATGGCTACACCTTC
CDR3: CASSLWGAADGYTF

D: -
J: TRBJ2-3
length: 13
size: few
V: TRBV12-3/TRBV12-4
DNA: TGTGCCAGCAGTTTTATGGTCCCAGATACGCAGTATTTT
CDR3: CASSFMVPDTQYF

D: -
J: TRBJ1-5
length: 18
size: -
V: TRBV6-2/TRBV6-3
DNA: TGTGCCAGCAGTTACTCTCGAGGGGCCGGTACGGGCAATCAGCCCCAGCATTTT
CDR3: CASSYSRGAGTGNQPQHF

D: -
J: TRBJ1-4
length: 15
size: -
V: TRBV5-4
DNA: TGTGCCAGCAGCTTGAAGCCCGCAACTAATGAAAAACTGTTTTTT
CDR3: CASSLKPATNEKLFF

D: -
J: TRBJ1-2
length: 12
size: -
V: TRBV6-5
DNA: TGTGCCAGCAGGGAGGGAAGCTATGGCTACACCTTC
CDR3: CASREGSYGYTF

D: TRBD1
J: TRBJ2-1
length: 16
size: many
V: TRBV9
DNA: TGTGCCAGCAGCGTAGGAGGAACAGGGGGATACAATGAGCAGTTCTTC
CDR3: CASSVGGTGGYNEQFF

D: TRBD2
J: TRBJ2-1
length: 15
size: many
V: TRBV5-1
DNA: TGCGCCAGCAGCTTGGGGTCAGCGGGGGAGGATGAGCAGTTCTTC
CDR3: CASSLGSAGEDEQFF

D: -
J: TRBJ1-1
length: 16
size: many
V: TRBV18
DNA: TGTGCCAGCTCCCAACAGGGTCCTGCTCCTTACACTGAAGCTTTCTTT
CDR3: CASSQQGPAPYTEAFF

D: -
J: TRBJ2-1
length: 16
size: many
V: TRBV2
DNA: TGTGCCAGCACCCACCAAGGTCTGAGCTCCTACAATGAGCAGTTCTTC
CDR3: CASTHQGLSSYNEQFF

D: TRBD1
J: TRBJ2-2
length: 19
size: few
V: TRBV27
DNA: TGTGCCAGCAAGAGGATCTCCGGGACAGGGAAGAGGAAAACCGGGGAGCTGTTTTTT
CDR3: CASKRISGTGKRKTGELFF

D: -
J: TRBJ2-3
length: 12
size: -
V: TRBV4-2
DNA: TGTGCCAGCAGCCTGAAGGAGGATACGCAGTATTTT
CDR3: CASSLKEDTQYF

D: -
J: TRBJ1-4
length: 14
size: -
V: TRBV28
DNA: TGTGCCAGCAGTTCCCCTGCAACTAATGAAAAACTGTTTTTT
CDR3: CASSSPATNEKLFF

D: -
J: TRBJ2-1
length: 14
size: few
V: TRBV27
DNA: TGTGCCAGCAGTTTATCCTGGAGGAATCTTGAGCAGTTCTTC
CDR3: CASSLSWRNLEQFF

D: -
J: TRBJ2-7
length: 12
size: many
V: TRBV20-1
DNA: TGCAGTGTTACGGGACCTAACTACGAGCAGTACTTC
CDR3: CSVTGPNYEQYF

D: TRBD2
J: TRBJ2-1
length: 15
size: -
V: TRBV9
DNA: TGTGCCAGCAGCGGAACTAGCGGGGGTAGGAATGAGCAGTTCTTC
CDR3: CASSGTSGGRNEQFF

D: -
J: TRBJ2-5
length: 13
size: many
V: TRBV12-3/TRBV12-4
DNA: TGTGCCAGCAGTTTTCAGGGGGGGGAGACCCAGTACTTC
CDR3: CASSFQGGETQYF

D: TRBD2
J: TRBJ2-5
length: 18
size: many
V: TRBV7-6
DNA: TGTGCCAGCAGCCCGGGATTACTAGCGGGAGGACCTCAAGAGACCCAGTACTTC
CDR3: CASSPGLLAGGPQETQYF

D: -
J: TRBJ1-1
length: 14
size: many
V: TRBV7-9
DNA: TGTGCCAGCAGCTTAGTGAGGAGGAACACTGAAGCTTTCTTT
CDR3: CASSLVRRNTEAFF

D: TRBD2
J: TRBJ2-3
length: 16
size: many
V: TRBV7-8
DNA: TGTGCCAGCAGCTCTCGACTAGCGGGAGTGGCGGATACGCAGTATTTT
CDR3: CASSSRLAGVADTQYF

D: TRBD2
J: TRBJ2-3
length: 13
size: many
V: TRBV20-1
DNA: TGCAGTGCTCTAGCGGGTAGCACAGATACGCAGTATTTT
CDR3: CSALAGSTDTQYF

D: -
J: TRBJ1-2
length: 12
size: few
V: TRBV12-3/TRBV12-4
DNA: TGTGCCAGCAGCACGAACAGCTATGGCTACACCTTC
CDR3: CASSTNSYGYTF

D: TRBD2
J: TRBJ2-1
length: 19
size: few
V: TRBV7-6
DNA: TGTGCCAGCAGCTTAGCGCATGTGTCTAGCGGGAGCTCCTACAATGAGCAGTTCTTC
CDR3: CASSLAHVSSGSSYNEQFF

D: -
J: TRBJ1-1
length: 14
size: many
V: TRBV16
DNA: TGTGCCAGCAGCCAATCCGCAGGGAACACTGAAGCTTTCTTT
CDR3: CASSQSAGNTEAFF

D: TRBD2
J: TRBJ2-7
length: 16
size: many
V: TRBV20-1
DNA: TGCAGTGCTAGAGATCTACTAGCGGGCCCCTCCTACGAGCAGTACTTC
CDR3: CSARDLLAGPSYEQYF

D: -
J: TRBJ2-7
length: 11
size: many
V: TRBV2
DNA: TGTGCCAGCAGTGAATTGGGGACTCAGTACTTC
CDR3: CASSELGTQYF

D: TRBD2
J: TRBJ2-7
length: 15
size: -
V: TRBV6-2/TRBV6-3
DNA: TGTGCCAGCAGTTCCCTAGCGGGAGGCGCCTACGAGCAGTACTTC
CDR3: CASSSLAGGAYEQYF

D: -
J: TRBJ1-3
length: 16
size: few
V: TRBV15
DNA: TGTGCCACCAGCAGAGAACAGGGTAGCTCTGGAAACACCATATATTTT
CDR3: CATSREQGSSGNTIYF

D: TRBD2
J: TRBJ2-3
length: 20
size: few
V: TRBV6-1
DNA: TGTGCCAGCAGTACCCTTCTCGCGGTCCTAGCGGGACTCGGTCCTTATACGCAGTATTTT
CDR3: CASSTLLAVLAGLGPYTQYF

D: -
J: TRBJ1-5
length: 15
size: -
V: TRBV18
DNA: TGTGCCAGCTCACCACCGGGGGGAGACCGACAGCCCCAGCATTTT
CDR3: CASSPPGGDRQPQHF

D: -
J: TRBJ1-1
length: 14
size: many
V: TRBV6-1
DNA: TGTGCCAGCAGTGAGCGGCGCGCTAACACTGAAGCTTTCTTT
CDR3: CASSERRANTEAFF

D: -
J: TRBJ2-2
length: 15
size: many
V: TRBV7-9
DNA: TGTGCCAGCAGCTTAGGTGGGAGTAGCGCCGGGGAGCTGTTTTTT
CDR3: CASSLGGSSAGELFF

D: -
J: TRBJ2-7
length: 13
size: many
V: TRBV20-1
DNA: TGCAGCGCCTGTGGAAGGGGTAGATACGAGCAGTACTTC
CDR3: CSACGRGRYEQYF

D: TRBD1
J: TRBJ1-2
length: 17
size: many
V: TRBV7-2
DNA: TGTGCCAGCAGCCCAAGGTCCCCCGGGACAGATTTCTATGGCTACACCTTC
CDR3: CASSPRSPGTDFYGYTF

D: -
J: TRBJ2-7
length: 14
size: many
V: TRBV5-6
DNA: TGTGCCAGCAGCTTGAAGATAGTTAGCTACGAGCAGTACTTC
CDR3: CASSLKIVSYEQYF

D: -
J: TRBJ1-5
length: 17
size: many
V: TRBV3-1
DNA: TGTGCCAGCAGCCAAGGGAAGAAGGGAGGTAACAATCAGCCCCAGCATTTT
CDR3: CASSQGKKGGNNQPQHF

D: -
J: TRBJ2-5
length: 14
size: few
V: TRBV29-1
DNA: TGCAGCGTCACCCAAAGACAGCCCCAAGAGACCCAGTACTTC
CDR3: CSVTQRQPQETQYF

D: -
J: TRBJ2-3
length: 14
size: -
V: TRBV7-9
DNA: TGTGCCAGCAGCTTAGACAGTCCGAGGTATACGCAGTATTTT
CDR3: CASSLDSPRYTQYF

D: -
J: TRBJ1-2
length: 13
size: -
V: TRBV29-1
DNA: TGCAGCGTTGACGGCAGGGGTAACTATGGCTACACCTTC
CDR3: CSVDGRGNYGYTF

D: -
J: TRBJ2-3
length: 13
size: few
V: TRBV7-2
DNA: TGTGCCAGCAGCTTACCGGCCGGGGATACGCAGTATTTT
CDR3: CASSLPAGDTQYF

D: TRBD2
J: TRBJ2-3
length: 15
size: many
V: TRBV12-3/TRBV12-4
DNA: TGTGCCAGCAGTCAACGGACTAGAGTGGCCGATACGCAGTATTTT
CDR3: CASSQRTRVADTQYF

D: -
J: TRBJ1-6
length: 14
size: -
V: TRBV25-1
DNA: TGTGCCAGCAGTGTGGCCCCATGGGACTCACCCCTCCACTTT
CDR3: CASSVAPWDSPLHF

D: -
J: TRBJ2-2
length: 14
size: -
V: TRBV7-9
DNA: TGTGCCAGCAGCTTGACAGAGAACACCGGGGAGCTGTTTTTT
CDR3: CASSLTENTGELFF

D: -
J: TRBJ1-4
length: 11
size: many
V: TRBV29-1
DNA: TGCAGCGTCCCCAGAGGTGAAAAACTGTTTTTT
CDR3: CSVPRGEKLFF

D: TRBD2
J: TRBJ2-7
length: 15
size: many
V: TRBV28
DNA: TGTGCCAGCAGTTTTCGAGTAGCGGGAGCCACCGAGCAGTACTTC
CDR3: CASSFRVAGATEQYF

D: -
J: TRBJ1-6
length: 15
size: -
V: TRBV27
DNA: TGTGCCAGCAGTTCCGGGACTGAATATAATTCACCCCTCCACTTT
CDR3: CASSSGTEYNSPLHF

D: TRBD2
J: TRBJ2-3
length: 16
size: many
V: TRBV20-1
DNA: TGCAGTGCTAGAGATCTGAGGACTAGCGGGACAGATACGCAGTATTTT
CDR3: CSARDLRTSGTDTQYF

D: TRBD1
J: TRBJ2-3
length: 14
size: many
V: TRBV10-2
DNA: TGCGCCAGCAGGACAGGGGGCAGGACAGATACGCAGTATTTT
CDR3: CASRTGGRTDTQYF

D: -
J: TRBJ1-4
length: 14
size: many
V: TRBV4-1
DNA: TGCGCCAGCAGCCAAGTCCAGGGAAGTGAAAAACTGTTTTTT
CDR3: CASSQVQGSEKLFF

D: TRBD2
J: TRBJ2-6
length: 16
size: many
V: TRBV7-2
DNA: TGTGCCAGCAGCTTGTCTAGCGGGGTTGGGGCCAACGTCCTGACTTTC
CDR3: CASSLSSGVGANVLTF

D: -
J: TRBJ1-1
length: 14
size: many
V: TRBV3-1
DNA: TGTGCCAGCAGCCAAGAGGGGTGGAACTCCGAAGCTTTCTTT
CDR3: CASSQEGWNSEAFF

D: -
J: TRBJ1-2
length: 12
size: many
V: TRBV20-1
DNA: TGCAGTGCTAGGACGGGTGGCTATGGCTACACCTTC
CDR3: CSARTGGYGYTF

D: -
J: TRBJ2-4
length: 13
size: -
V: TRBV3-1
DNA: TGTGCCAGCAGCCAGGCACTCCGGGGCATTCAGTACTTC
CDR3: CASSQALRGIQYF

D: -
J: TRBJ2-5
length: 13
size: few
V: TRBV7-9
DNA: TGTGCCAGCAGCTTCAGGATGCAAGAGACCCAGTACTTC
CDR3: CASSFRMQETQYF

D: -
J: TRBJ1-1
length: 14
size: many
V: TRBV7-8
DNA: TGTGCCAGCACCCCCGTGGTGGGGCGAACTGAAGCTTTCTTT
CDR3: CASTPVVGRTEAFF